Below, 3 T cell receptor beta chains from the same sample are listed, as sequenced in a study of radiotherapy plus CTLA-4 blockade in lung cancer. Method: immunoSEQ multiplex PCR; TCRdb's copy keeps in-frame clones and lacks some. In the table there are around 82,000 clones, 84% of which are singletons. The input for sequencing was peripheral blood, taken from a patient treated with radiotherapy plus ipilimumab. The receptors were sampled from a human donor with non-small cell lung cancer who had stable disease on radiotherapy plus ipilimumab.

The chain carries TRBV4-1 and TRBJ1-1; D remains unclear. Trimming shortened V by 0 bases and J by 6 bases, and 14 bases separated the two germline ends. Germline-derived CDR1 and CDR2 are MGHRA and YSYEKL. The CDR3 is 15 residues long. The CDR3 region is CASSQDEVRWAEAFF. CDR3 sequence (DNA): TGCGCCAGCAGCCAAGATGAGGTACGGTGGGCTGAAGCTTTCTTT.

This sequence joins TRBV5-4 and TRBJ1-1, with 10 bases lining up with TRBD1. The CDR3 has 15 amino acids. Germline CDR1 is SGHNT and CDR2 is YYREEE (reference sequence). The junction had 7 bases not matched to a gene; V was cut back by 7 bases and J by 1 base. The CDR3 DNA reads as TGTGCCAGCGTCCCGGGACAGGGGCGGAACACTGAAGCTTTCTTT. Translated, it gives CASVPGQGRNTEAFF. Drawing the rest from reference TRBV5-4 and TRBJ1-1, the complete variable domain is ETGVTQSPTHLIKTRGQQVTLRCSSQSGHNTVSWYQQALGQGPQFIFQYYREEENGRGNFPPRFSGLQFPNYSSELNVNALELDDSALYLCASVPGQGRNTEAFFGQGTRLTVV.

This clone occurred a few times. The chain links TRBV28 to TRBJ1-1; D is undetermined. This CDR3 comprises 13 residues. V gave up 7 bases and J gave up 0 bases, with 9 bases separating them. The germline V gene has CDR1 MDHEN and CDR2 SYDVKM. CDR3 coding DNA: TGTGCCAGCAACGGCAGAATGAACACTGAAGCTTTCTTT. Translating it yields CASNGRMNTEAFF.